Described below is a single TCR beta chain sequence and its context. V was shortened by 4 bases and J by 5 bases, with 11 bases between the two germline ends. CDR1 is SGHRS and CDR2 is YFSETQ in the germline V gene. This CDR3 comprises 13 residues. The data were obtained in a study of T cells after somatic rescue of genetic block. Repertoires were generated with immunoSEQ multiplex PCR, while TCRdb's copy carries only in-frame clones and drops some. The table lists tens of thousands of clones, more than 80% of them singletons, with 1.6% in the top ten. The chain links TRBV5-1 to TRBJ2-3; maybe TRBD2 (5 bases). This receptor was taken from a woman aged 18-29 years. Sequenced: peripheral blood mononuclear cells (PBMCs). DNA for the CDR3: TGCGCCAGCAGCGGCCTAGCTATAGATACGCAGTATTTT. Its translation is CASSGLAIDTQYF. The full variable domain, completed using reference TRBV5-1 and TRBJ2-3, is KAGVTQTPRYLIKTRGQQVTLSCSPISGHRSVSWYQQTPGQGLQFLFEYFSETQRNKGNFPGRFSGRQFSNSRSEMNVSTLELGDSALYLCASSGLAIDTQYFGPGTRLTVL.